This TCR beta chain was recovered during a study of cytotoxic CD8 clonotypes in ibrutinib-treated CLL. As for the study in general: Response sampling came at median roughly 12 months of treatment, ranging roughly 6 to 40 months. Study-level results: Having risen at ibrutinib response, clonality had fallen back toward baseline by progression. Sampling times, which were not matched between the groups, differed between sustained-remission patients and progressing patients.

To note about this clone: No antigen is known for it.

Here immunoSEQ multiplex PCR was the method, and the copy in TCRdb shows in-frame clones only, minus some. The repertoire includes over 75,000 clones, 70% to 85% of them detected once, and about 32% sits in the top ten. The V end lost 0 bases, the J end lost 4 bases, and 12 bases lay between the germline ends. This CDR3 region has 15 residues. Per germline, CDR1 ENHRY and CDR2 SYGVKD. The specimen comprised PBMCs, sampled after 12 months of ibrutinib treatment. This chain joins TRBV10-3 and TRBJ1-1, with TRBD1 as a possible D gene (5 bases). This sequence was found in a human donor with chronic lymphocytic leukemia. The CDR3 sequence: CAISESIEQGTEAFF. The CDR3 DNA follows: TGTGCCATCAGTGAGTCAATTGAGCAGGGCACTGAAGCTTTCTTT.